The TCR beta chain described here comes from a study of T cell repertoires in cytomegalovirus infection. In the study overall: A matching HLA type, together with CMV infection, was signaled by public TCR beta signatures. Points from the study as a whole: Ex vivo responses were dominated by HLA-C-restricted CMV-specific TCR beta clonotypes.

As concerns this clonotype: The antigen is not known.

TCRdb re-called the reads through MiXCR, storing one row per CDR3 protein. The data hold some 100,000 distinct CDR3 sequences, with less than 25% observed a single time. Germline-derived CDR1 and CDR2 are SGHKS and YYEKEE (reference sequence). This CDR3 is 14 amino acids long. V was clipped by 3 bases and J by 9 bases; unmatched bases: 4. The V call is TRBV5-5, the J call TRBJ2-1, with 12 bases aligning to TRBD2. Input material: CD8+ T cells from PBMCs. The source of this sequence is a human donor in good health (CMV status not recorded). Some clones in this sample may be carry-over from other donors' samples. The DNA for the CDR3 is TGTGCCAGCAGCTATGGACTAGCGGGGATTGAGCAGTTCTTC. It encodes CASSYGLAGIEQFF.